This T cell receptor (beta chain) was retrieved from a study of T-cell reconstitution after alpha-beta-depleted transplantation in children. Unique molecular identifiers were used in preparing the TCRbeta library. TCRdb re-called the PCR reads with MiXCR, one entry per CDR3 protein. The data contain around 960,000 distinct CDR3 sequences, about 29% of them singletons. This CDR3 spans 13 amino acids. Germline V gene sequence: CDR1 LGHDT, CDR2 YNNKEL (reference sequence). With respect to this clonotype: As yet, its antigen is unknown. A clone one base away is much larger, so this may be a read error.

Study observations and caveats: At one year after transplant, newly produced T cells mostly accounted for T-cell counts and diversity.

This chain connects TRBV3-1 to TRBJ1-1, with D unclear. The sequence came from a boy under three years old who had a stem cell transplant for SCID, so the T cells may come from the graft donor. The source material was PBMCs, mostly from graft donor cells, sampled 360 days after TCRalphabeta/CD19-depleted stem cell transplant. CDR3 sequence reads: CACSQLSGTEAFF. CDR3 nucleotides: TGTGCCTGCAGCCAACTGTCCGGAACTGAAGCTTTCTTT.